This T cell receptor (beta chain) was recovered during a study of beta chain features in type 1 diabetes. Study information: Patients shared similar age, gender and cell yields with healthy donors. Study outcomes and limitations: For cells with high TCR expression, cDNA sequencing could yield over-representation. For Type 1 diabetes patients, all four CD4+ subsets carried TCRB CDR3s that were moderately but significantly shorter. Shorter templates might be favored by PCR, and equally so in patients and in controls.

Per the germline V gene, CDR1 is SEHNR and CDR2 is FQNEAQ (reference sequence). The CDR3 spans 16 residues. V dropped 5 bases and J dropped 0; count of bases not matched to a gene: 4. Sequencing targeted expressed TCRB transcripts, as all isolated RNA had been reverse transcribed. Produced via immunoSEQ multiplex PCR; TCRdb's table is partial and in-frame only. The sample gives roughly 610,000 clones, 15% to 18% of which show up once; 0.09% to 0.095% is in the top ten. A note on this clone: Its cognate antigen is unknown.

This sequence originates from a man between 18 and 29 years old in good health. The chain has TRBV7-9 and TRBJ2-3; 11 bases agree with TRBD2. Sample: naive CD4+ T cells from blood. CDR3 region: CASSTGTSGSTDTQYF. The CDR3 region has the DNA TGTGCCAGCAGCACCGGGACTAGCGGCAGCACAGATACGCAGTATTTT.